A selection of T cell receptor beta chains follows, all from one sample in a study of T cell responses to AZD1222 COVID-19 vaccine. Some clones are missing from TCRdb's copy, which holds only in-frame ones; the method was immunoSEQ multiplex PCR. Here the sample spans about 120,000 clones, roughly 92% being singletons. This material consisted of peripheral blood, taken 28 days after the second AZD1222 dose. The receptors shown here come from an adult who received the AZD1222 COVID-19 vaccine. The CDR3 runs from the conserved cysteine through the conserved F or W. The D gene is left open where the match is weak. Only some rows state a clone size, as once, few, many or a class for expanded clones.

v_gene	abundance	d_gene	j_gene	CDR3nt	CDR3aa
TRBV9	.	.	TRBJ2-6	TGTGCCAGCAGCGTAGCTGGGGGGTCTGGGGCCAACGTCCTGACTTTC	CASSVAGGSGANVLTF
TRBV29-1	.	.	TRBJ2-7	TGCAGCGTTGGGGAGAGGGGCTACGAGCAGTACTTC	CSVGERGYEQYF
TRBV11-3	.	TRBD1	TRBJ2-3	TGTGCCAGCAGTCCCCGGACAGGGGCAGATACGCAGTATTTT	CASSPRTGADTQYF
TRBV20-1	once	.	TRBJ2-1	TGCAGTGCTTACGTTAGGAATGAGCAGTTCTTC	CSAYVRNEQFF
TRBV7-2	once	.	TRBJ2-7	TGTGCCAGCAGCCCGAGGGGGGGACACGAGCAGTACTTC	CASSPRGGHEQYF
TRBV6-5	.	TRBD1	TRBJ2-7	TGTGCCAGCAGCCTAACAGGGGTTCAGCAGTACTTC	CASSLTGVQQYF
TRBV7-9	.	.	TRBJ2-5	TGTGCCAGCAGCTTTCCCGGGCCTCAAGAGACCCAGTACTTC	CASSFPGPQETQYF
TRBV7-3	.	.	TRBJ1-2	TGTGCCAGCAGCAACCAGGGTTCTGTGGGGGGCTACACCTTC	CASSNQGSVGGYTF
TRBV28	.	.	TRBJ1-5	TGTGCCAGCAAGTCAGGGGACATAGGTCAGCCCCAGCATTTT	CASKSGDIGQPQHF
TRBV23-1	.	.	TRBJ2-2	TGCGCCAGCAGTCAAACCCATGGGGACTCCCGTGATGATCATGTTTCGTCCGGGGAGCTGTTTTTT	CASSQTHGDSRDDHVSSGELFF
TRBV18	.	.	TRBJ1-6	TGTGCCAGCTCACCGTACAGGGTTTCACCCCTCCACTTT	CASSPYRVSPLHF
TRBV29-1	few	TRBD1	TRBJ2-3	TGCAGCGTCGACCCCGGACAGGGACTTCAAACGCAGTATTTT	CSVDPGQGLQTQYF
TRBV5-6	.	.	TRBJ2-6	TGTGCCAGCAGCTTGGACCCCTCTGGGGCCAACGTCCTGACTTTC	CASSLDPSGANVLTF
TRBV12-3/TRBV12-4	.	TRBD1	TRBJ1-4	TGTGCCAGCAGTTACCAGGGGGGTGAAAAACTGTTTTTT	CASSYQGGEKLFF
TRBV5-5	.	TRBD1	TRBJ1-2	TGTGCCAGCAGCTTAATTGGGACAGCACCTCCCTATGGCTACACCTTC	CASSLIGTAPPYGYTF
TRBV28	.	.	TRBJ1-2	TGTGCCAGCAGTTTTCATGGCTACACCTTC	CASSFHGYTF
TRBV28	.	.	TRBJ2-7	TGTGCCAGCAGTATGGACGGCGGCCCCTACGAGCAGTACTTC	CASSMDGGPYEQYF
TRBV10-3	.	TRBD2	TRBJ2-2	TGTGCCATCAGTGGGTTTGATCTAGCGGGAGAGAACACCGGGGAGCTGTTTTTT	CAISGFDLAGENTGELFF
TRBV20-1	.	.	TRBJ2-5	TGCAGTGCTAGAATCTGGTCAGACTTATACTTC	CSARIWSDLYF
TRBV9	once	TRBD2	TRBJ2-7	TGTGCCAGCAGCGTAGGTGGTAGCGGGGGGTACGAGCAGTACTTC	CASSVGGSGGYEQYF
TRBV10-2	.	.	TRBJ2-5	TGCGCCAGCACCCATTCCCTGGGGAGGAAAGAGACCCAGTACTTC	CASTHSLGRKETQYF
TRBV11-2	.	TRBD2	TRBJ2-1	TGTGCCAGCAGCCACGGGACTAGCGGGAGTGATGAGCAGTTCTTC	CASSHGTSGSDEQFF
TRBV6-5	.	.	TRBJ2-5	TGTGCCAGCAGTTACTCGGTGACTAGTGTAGAGACCCAGTACTTC	CASSYSVTSVETQYF
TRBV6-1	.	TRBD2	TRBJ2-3	TGTGCCAGCAGTGAAGTAAGCGGGAGAGGCGGCGCCGCTGGTACGCAGTATTTT	CASSEVSGRGGAAGTQYF
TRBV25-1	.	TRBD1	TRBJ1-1	TGTGCCAGCAGTGAGGGACAGGGCTCTGAAGCTTTCTTT	CASSEGQGSEAFF
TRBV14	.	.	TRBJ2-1	TGTGCCAGCAGCCAAGTTAGGGCCCATGAGCAGTTCTTC	CASSQVRAHEQFF
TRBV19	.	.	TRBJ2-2	TGTGCCAGTACCGTGAGGGCAGGGCGAAACACCGGGGAGCTGTTTTTT	CASTVRAGRNTGELFF
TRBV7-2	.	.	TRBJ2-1	TGTGCCAGCAGCGACGACCGGGCGGGCCCGTACAATGAGCAGTTCTTC	CASSDDRAGPYNEQFF
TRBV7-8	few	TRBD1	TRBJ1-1	TGTGCCAGCGGCAGGGGGGGACCGAACACTGAAGCTTTCTTT	CASGRGGPNTEAFF
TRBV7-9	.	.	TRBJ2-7	TGTGCCAGCAGCTTACAGGCGACTCTTCCCTACGAGCAGTACTTC	CASSLQATLPYEQYF
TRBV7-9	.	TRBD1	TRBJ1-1	TGTGCCAGCAGCACTCAACAGGGGACTGAAGCTTTCTTT	CASSTQQGTEAFF
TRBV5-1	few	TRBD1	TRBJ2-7	TGCGCCAGCTATATGACAGGGCGGCACGAGCAGTACTTC	CASYMTGRHEQYF
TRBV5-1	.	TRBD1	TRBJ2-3	TGCGCCAGCAGCTTGGGACAGGGGGCGGGTACAGATACGCAGTATTTT	CASSLGQGAGTDTQYF
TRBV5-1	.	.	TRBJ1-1	TGCGCCAGCAGCCCCTACCCCCCCTCTATGAACACTGAAGCTTTCTTT	CASSPYPPSMNTEAFF
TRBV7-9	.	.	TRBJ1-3	TGTGCCAGCACAAAGACGGGCCAACTCTCTGGAAACACCATATATTTT	CASTKTGQLSGNTIYF
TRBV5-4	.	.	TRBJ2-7	TGTGCCAGCAGCTGGGGCGGTGGGGCCGGCTACTACGAGCAGTACTTC	CASSWGGGAGYYEQYF
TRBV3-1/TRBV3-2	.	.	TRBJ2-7	TGTGCCAGCAGCCAAGCCAAAGGACTCCCCTACGAGCAGTACTTC	CASSQAKGLPYEQYF
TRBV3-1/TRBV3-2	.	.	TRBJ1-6	TGTGCCAGCAGCCAAGGTTCAGGGATAGGATCACCCCTCCACTTT	CASSQGSGIGSPLHF
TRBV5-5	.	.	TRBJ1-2	TGTGCCAGCAGCTCCCCGGAGGGAACCCGTACCTATGGCTACACCTTC	CASSSPEGTRTYGYTF
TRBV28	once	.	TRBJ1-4	TGTGCCAGCTCCGACCGCTGGGAGGGACTAAATGAAAAACTGTTTTTT	CASSDRWEGLNEKLFF
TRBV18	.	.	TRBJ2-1	TGTGCCAGCTCACCGGTCAGGGGACCATCCTACAATGAGCAGTTCTTC	CASSPVRGPSYNEQFF
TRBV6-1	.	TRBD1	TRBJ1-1	TGTGCCAGCAGTGAAAATGCAGGGGGCAGTGAAGCTTTCTTT	CASSENAGGSEAFF
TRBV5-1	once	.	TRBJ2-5	TGCGCCAGCAGCTCCCGAGACTTACGGGAGACCCAGTACTTC	CASSSRDLRETQYF
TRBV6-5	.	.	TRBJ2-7	TGTGCCAGCAGATGGGATTCCTACGAGCAGTACTTC	CASRWDSYEQYF
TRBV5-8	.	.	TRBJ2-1	TGTGCCAGCAGCCCTACGTGGGACCGCCGATACAATGAGCAGTTCTTC	CASSPTWDRRYNEQFF
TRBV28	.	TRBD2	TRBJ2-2	TGTGCCAGCAGGGGACGTATAACTGGGACTAGCGGGAGAAACGGGGAGCTGTTTTTT	CASRGRITGTSGRNGELFF
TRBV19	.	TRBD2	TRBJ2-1	TGTGCCAGTAGTACAGGGACCATCGGGGGGGATGAGCAGTTCTTC	CASSTGTIGGDEQFF
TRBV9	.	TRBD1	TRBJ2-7	TGTGCCAGCAGCCTCGGACAGGGGGCCTCCTACGAGCAGTACTTC	CASSLGQGASYEQYF
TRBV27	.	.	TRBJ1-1	TGTGCCACCCTAGGGCGGGGCTACACTGAAGCTTTCTTT	CATLGRGYTEAFF
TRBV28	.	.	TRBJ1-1	TGTGCCAGCAGTTTAAGGGGGGGGGAAGCTTTCTTT	CASSLRGGEAFF
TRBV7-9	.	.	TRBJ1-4	TGTGCCAGCAGCACAGGGTTTTACGAAAAACTGTTTTTT	CASSTGFYEKLFF